This T cell receptor beta chain was sequenced in a study of control samples from healthy donors and cancer patients. This table comes from immunoSEQ multiplex PCR, and its TCRdb copy is limited to in-frame clones, with some not included. The sample shows roughly 100,000 clones, around nine tenths of them seen only once. CDR1 and CDR2 (germline): GTSNPN, SVGIG (reference sequence). The CDR3 spans 15 residues. The chain recombines TRBV30 with TRBJ2-2; 8 positions agree with TRBD1. The sequence was obtained from a man between 25 and 39 years old in good health. Sequencing was performed on blood. The DNA for the CDR3 is TGTGCGGAGGGTACAGGGGGGCGTCCCTTCGGGGAGCTGTTTTTT. Translating it yields CAEGTGGRPFGELFF.